This TCR beta chain was identified during a study of neurological immune-mediated disorders. For sorted libraries, the input was around 1 million CD4+ or CD8+ T cells. This CDR3 has 15 residues. Germline trimming cut 3 bases from V and 4 bases from J; bases unmatched to any gene: 5. CDR1 is DFQATT and CDR2 is SNEGSKA in the germline V gene (reference sequence). At least ten counts were recorded for this clonotype. MiXCR, run by TCRdb on the 5' RACE reads, gives a single entry per CDR3 protein. The sample has some 20,000 distinct CDR3 sequences, 7.5% seen once. Sequencing was performed on CD8+ T cells from blood. This rearrangement joins TRBV20-1 to TRBJ2-2, with TRBD2 matching 10 bases. This receptor was taken from a woman aged 25 to 39 with HTLV-1-associated myelopathy (HAM/TSP). CDR3 region: CSASGAGGPTGELFF. In nucleotides, the CDR3 is TGCAGTGCTAGTGGAGCGGGGGGGCCCACCGGGGAGCTGTTTTTT.